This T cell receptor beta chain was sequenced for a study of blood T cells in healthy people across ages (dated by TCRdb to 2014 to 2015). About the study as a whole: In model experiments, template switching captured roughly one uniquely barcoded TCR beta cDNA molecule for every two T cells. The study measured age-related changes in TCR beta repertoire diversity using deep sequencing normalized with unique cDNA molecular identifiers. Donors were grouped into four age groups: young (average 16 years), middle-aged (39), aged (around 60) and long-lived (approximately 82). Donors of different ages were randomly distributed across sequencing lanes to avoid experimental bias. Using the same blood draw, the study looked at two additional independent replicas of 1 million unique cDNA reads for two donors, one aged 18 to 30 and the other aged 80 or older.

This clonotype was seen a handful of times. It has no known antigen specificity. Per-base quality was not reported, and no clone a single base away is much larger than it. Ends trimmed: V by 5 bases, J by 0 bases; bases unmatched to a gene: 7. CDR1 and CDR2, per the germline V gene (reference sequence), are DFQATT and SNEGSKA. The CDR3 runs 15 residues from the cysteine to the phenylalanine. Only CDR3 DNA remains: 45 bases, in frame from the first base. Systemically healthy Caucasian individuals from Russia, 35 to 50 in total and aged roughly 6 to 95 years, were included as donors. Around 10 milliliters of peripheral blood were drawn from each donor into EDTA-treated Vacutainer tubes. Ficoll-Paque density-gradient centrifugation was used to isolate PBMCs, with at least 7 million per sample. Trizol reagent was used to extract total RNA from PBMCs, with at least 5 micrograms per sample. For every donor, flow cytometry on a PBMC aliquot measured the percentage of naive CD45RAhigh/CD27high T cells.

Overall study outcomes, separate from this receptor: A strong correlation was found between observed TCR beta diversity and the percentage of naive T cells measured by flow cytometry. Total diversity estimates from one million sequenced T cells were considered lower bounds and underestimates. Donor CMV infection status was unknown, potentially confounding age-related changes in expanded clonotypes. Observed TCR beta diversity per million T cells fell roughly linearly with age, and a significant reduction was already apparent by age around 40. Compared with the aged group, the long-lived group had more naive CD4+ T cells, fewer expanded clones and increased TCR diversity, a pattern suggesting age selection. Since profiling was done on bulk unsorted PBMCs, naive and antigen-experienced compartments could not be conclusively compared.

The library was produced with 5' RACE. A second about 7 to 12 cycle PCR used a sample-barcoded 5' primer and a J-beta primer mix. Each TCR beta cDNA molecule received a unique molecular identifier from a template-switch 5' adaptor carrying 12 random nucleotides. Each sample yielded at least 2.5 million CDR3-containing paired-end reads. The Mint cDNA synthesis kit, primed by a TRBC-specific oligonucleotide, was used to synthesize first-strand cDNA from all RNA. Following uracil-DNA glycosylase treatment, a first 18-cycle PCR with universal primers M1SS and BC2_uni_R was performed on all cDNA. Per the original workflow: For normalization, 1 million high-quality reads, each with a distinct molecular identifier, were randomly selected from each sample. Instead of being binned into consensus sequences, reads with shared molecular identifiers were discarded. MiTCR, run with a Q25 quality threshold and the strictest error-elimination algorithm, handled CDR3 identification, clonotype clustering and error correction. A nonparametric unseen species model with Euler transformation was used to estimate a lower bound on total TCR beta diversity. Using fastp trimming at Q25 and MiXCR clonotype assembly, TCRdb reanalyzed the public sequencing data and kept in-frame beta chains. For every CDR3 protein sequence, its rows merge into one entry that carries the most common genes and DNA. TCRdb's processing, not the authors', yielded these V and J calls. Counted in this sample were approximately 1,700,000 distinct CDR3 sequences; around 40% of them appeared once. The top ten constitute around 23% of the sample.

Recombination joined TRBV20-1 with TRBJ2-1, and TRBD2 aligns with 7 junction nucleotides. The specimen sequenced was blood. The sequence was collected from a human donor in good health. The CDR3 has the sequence CSALLATSSYNEQFF. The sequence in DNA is TGCAGTGCTTTACTAGCGACGAGCTCCTACAATGAGCAGTTCTTC.